This TCR beta chain was retrieved from a study of CD8+ T cells in alopecia areata (dated 2018 in TCRdb). Concerning the study at large: Treated patients were enrolled in an open-label pilot trial of oral tofacitinib, 5 to 10 mg twice daily, for moderate-to-severe alopecia areata. Patients received tofacitinib for 6 to 18 months and were then followed off drug for 6 months to check for delayed response and recurrence. For the treated patients, the SALT score, which quantifies what percentage of scalp surface area is affected, served as the measure of disease severity. High-throughput TCRbeta sequencing was used to examine T cell clonal expansion in alopecia areata in both the C3H/HeJ mouse model and human patients. In humans, TCRbeta sequencing was performed on scalp tissue and on sorted CD4+ and CD8+ peripheral blood T cells from healthy controls and from patients with patchy or totalis/universalis alopecia areata. Biopsies were taken from tofacitinib-treated patients at baseline and again at 4 and 24 weeks into treatment, and several of those patients also had a later scalp biopsy. Scalp clonality was compared among normal scalp (n=4), patchy alopecia areata scalp (n=8), and alopecia totalis/universalis scalp (n=8). RNA was extracted with the PAXgene miRNA kit for fixed scalp, the miRNeasy kit for PBMCs, and the RNeasy kit for mouse skin. TCRbeta CDR3 regions were amplified by immunoSEQ multiplex PCR using 35 Vbeta forward and 13 Jbeta reverse primers. What the study reported, not specific to this receptor: Compared with mice, TCR sequences shared between patients were less clear, possibly partly because of HLA diversity across the patient population. Lesional scalp, especially in alopecia totalis/universalis, showed higher clonality and more expanded CD8+ clones than normal scalp, suggesting antigenic drive. Tofacitinib significantly decreased scalp clonality and the number of expanded CD8+ clones among the top 100 scalp clones. Many expanded lesional clones persisted in scalp and blood during tofacitinib treatment, which may partly explain relapse after stopping treatment. Scalp TCR repertoire analysis is complicated because resident alphabeta T cells in normal human skin are also sequenced, whereas mouse skin is dominated by gammadelta T cells. Because the treated cohort was small and had only one nonresponder, larger studies are needed to examine links between baseline CD8+ expansion and response.

Library construction relied on the immunoSEQ multiplex PCR assay. For TCR sequencing, RNA was extracted from every sample and reverse transcribed into cDNA to serve as template. First-strand cDNA was synthesized with SuperScript III using a 2:1 mix of oligo-dT and random hexamers. A synthetic immune receptor repertoire was used to measure amplification bias, and any remaining bias was corrected computationally. The paper's data handling went like this. Raw reads were preprocessed to remove errors, and CDR3 was defined by IMGT conventions from the conserved cysteine to phenylalanine. Clonality was computed as 1 minus the Shannon entropy, with the entropy normalized by log2 of the number of productive unique TCRs. Scalp TCRbeta sequences were cross-referenced with sorted blood CD4 and CD8 repertoires so that the CD4 or CD8 identity of scalp clones could be inferred. TCRdb mirrors the immuneACCESS table, restricted to in-frame sequences. Some clones are absent from its copies; in checked studies, under half trace to an unresolved V gene, and the reason for the others is unknown. V and J calls and clone size come straight from that table; D and trimming were deduced from the DNA. This sample lists approximately 200,000 clones; roughly three fifths were detected once. The ten largest clones take up about 3% of the sample.

With respect to this clone: Its antigen is still unknown. The sample holds no much larger clone one base away, and base qualities are not on file.

The sample's time point label, in plain terms: about four weeks on oral tofacitinib. The sample's treatment or condition, from its label and the paper: oral pan-JAK inhibitor, 5-10 mg twice daily. From alopecia areata patients, peripheral blood was collected along with lesional scalp punch biopsies. After PBMCs were isolated by density centrifugation and stained for CD3, CD4 and CD8, a FACSAria was used to sort CD4+ and CD8+ T cells. Trimming takes 4 bases from V and 0 bases from J, and the germline ends sit 8 bases apart. Its CDR3 holds 15 amino acids, cysteine through phenylalanine. Of the read, only the CDR3 DNA is kept; its 45 bases are in frame from base 1. The germline V gene provides CDR1 SGHRS and CDR2 YFSETQ.

The TCR sequence derives from a human donor with alopecia areata. The material sequenced was CD4+ T cells sorted from blood, taken at week 4, from a patient treated with tofacitinib. The chain employs TRBV5-1 and TRBJ2-6; perhaps TRBD1 is the D gene, with 6 bases matching. The CDR3: CASSETGSGANVLTF. The nucleotide sequence is given as TGCGCCAGCAGCGAGACAGGCTCTGGGGCCAACGTCCTGACTTTC.